These 14 T cell receptor beta chains share one sample of origin, sequenced in a study of CD8 T cells in Susac syndrome (dated by TCRdb to between 2018 and 2021). To prepare the library, the immunoSEQ multiplex PCR assay was applied. RNA was extracted with the RNeasy kit and about 0.5 to 1 ug was reverse transcribed using random hexamers. TCRdb reprocessed the public reads (quality trimming at Q25 with fastp, clone calling with MiXCR) and kept in-frame beta chains. Each CDR3 protein gets just one entry, which takes the most common genes and DNA from the rows behind it. Within this sample are roughly 250,000 distinct CDR3 sequences, with 90% to 96% of them counted one time only. The ten largest clones add up to 0.08% to 0.11% of the sample. The specimen was CD4+ T cells from PBMCs. Every receptor here comes from a human donor with Susac syndrome.

The V gene is TRBV28, the J gene TRBJ2-1; perhaps TRBD2 as D (6 bases). The CDR3 contains 16 residues. Trimming cost V 3 bases and J 8 bases, with 20 bases left between them. The germline gives CDR1 MDHEN, CDR2 SYDVKM. The CDR3 DNA reads as TGTGCCAGCAGTTTTTATATGCGGGAATTCGGCGATGAGCAGTTCTTC. It yields the protein CASSFYMREFGDEQFF.

This chain links TRBV11-2 with TRBJ1-1; 8 positions match TRBD1. Looked up from germline, CDR1 is SGHAT and CDR2 is FQNNGV. This CDR3 comprises 16 residues. The V and J ends lost 5 bases and 4 bases, in that order; junction bases with no gene match: 12. CDR3: CASSTQPGTGSTEAFF. For the CDR3, the DNA is TGTGCCAGCAGCACGCAACCCGGGACAGGTTCCACTGAAGCTTTCTTT.

The chain joins TRBV6-5 to TRBJ2-7; D unresolved. The CDR3 contains 11 residues. Trimming pared 6 bases from V and 5 bases from J, leaving 8 bases between. Germline V gives CDR1 MNHEY, CDR2 SVGAGI. CDR3 protein: CASRRRDEQYF. The CDR3 DNA is TGTGCCAGCAGGCGTCGGGACGAGCAGTACTTC.

This chain uses TRBV19 with TRBJ1-2, with 7 bases matching TRBD1. V dropped 7 bases and J dropped 6; count of bases not matched to a gene: 5. Germline V gene lookup returns CDR1 LNHDA and CDR2 SQIVND (reference sequence). The CDR3 consists of 12 residues. CDR3: CASKGGADGYTF. DNA for the CDR3: TGTGCCAGTAAAGGGGGCGCGGATGGCTACACCTTC.

The rearrangement joins TRBV5-1 to TRBJ2-1, with D maybe TRBD2 (6 bases). Germline CDR1 is SGHRS and CDR2 is YFSETQ. The CDR3 totals 14 residues. Trimming shortened V by 4 bases and J by 9 bases, and 17 bases separated the two germline ends. The CDR3 here is CASSPGDGGLEQFF. Written as DNA, the CDR3 is TGCGCCAGCAGCCCGGGGGACGGCGGCCTTGAGCAGTTCTTC.

The chain recombines TRBV20-1 with TRBJ1-1; 7 positions match TRBD1. V was pared by 6 bases and J by 5 bases, with 12 bases of the junction left unmatched. The CDR3 contains 14 residues. Germline V gene lookup returns CDR1 DFQATT and CDR2 SNEGSKA (reference sequence). The DNA of the CDR3 is TGCAGTGCGCGAATAGACGCAGGGGGGACTGAAGCTTTCTTT. Translating gives CSARIDAGGTEAFF.

This clonotype has only a few counts. This chain connects TRBV11-2 to TRBJ2-7, with D hard to call. Looked up from germline, CDR1 is SGHAT and CDR2 is FQNNGV. The CDR3 contains 12 residues. The V end lost 2 bases, the J end lost 0 bases, and 2 bases lay between the germline ends. In DNA, the CDR3 is TGTGCCAGCAGCTTAAACTCCTACGAGCAGTACTTC. Amino acids: CASSLNSYEQYF. Filled out from reference TRBV11-2 and TRBJ2-7, the complete variable domain reads EAGVAQSPRYKIIEKRQSVAFWCNPISGHATLYWYQQILGQGPKLLIQFQNNGVVDDSQLPKDRFSAERLKGVDSTLKIQPAKLEDSAVYLCASSLNSYEQYFGPGTRLTVT.

This chain uses TRBV20-1 with TRBJ1-5; tentative D call: TRBD1 (5 bases). Trimming pared 5 bases from V and 3 bases from J, leaving 11 bases between. Germline V gene data show CDR1 as DFQATT and CDR2 as SNEGSKA (reference sequence). CDR3 length: 13 amino acids. The CDR3 bases are TGCAGTGCTTTCGACAGATACAATCAGCCCCAGCATTTT. Its translation: CSAFDRYNQPQHF.

The gene calls are TRBV5-4 and TRBJ2-1; perhaps TRBD2 as D (5 bases). Germline V gene data show CDR1 as SGHNT and CDR2 as YYREEE (reference sequence). Trimming took off 5 bases at V and 4 bases at J, with 16 bases between the two ends. The CDR3 contains 15 residues. The CDR3 DNA follows: TGTGCCAGCAGTATGATCGGGGAACCTTACAATGAGCAGTTCTTC. Encoded protein: CASSMIGEPYNEQFF. Full variable domain (remainder filled in from reference TRBV5-4 and TRBJ2-1): ETGVTQSPTHLIKTRGQQVTLRCSSQSGHNTVSWYQQALGQGPQFIFQYYREEENGRGNFPPRFSGLQFPNYSSELNVNALELDDSALYLCASSMIGEPYNEQFFGPGTRLTVL.

A single count supports this clonotype. V gene TRBV6-6 combines with J gene TRBJ2-7, with D possibly called TRBD1 or TRBD2 (5 bases each). With 7 bases removed from V and 9 bases from J, the gap between germline ends came to 16 bases. The CDR3 spans 12 residues. Germline V gives CDR1 MNHNY, CDR2 SVGAGI (reference sequence). The CDR3 DNA reads TGTGCCAGCACCAACGTGGAGAGGGGGCAGTACTTC. Translated, it gives CASTNVERGQYF.

In its sample, this clonotype was seen a few times. The junction departs from germline at one end; a sequencing error may be responsible. J is TRBJ1-5 and V is TRBV28, with D uncertain. This CDR3 is built from 12 residues. Germline V gene data show CDR1 as MDHEN and CDR2 as SYDVKM. The CDR3 sequence: CASSLGNQPQHF. The CDR3 DNA is TGTGCTAGCAGCTTAGGAAATCAGCCCCAGCATTTT.

The table lists this clonotype with a count of one. The V gene is TRBV9, the J gene TRBJ2-1, with 8 bases aligning to TRBD2. J gave up 4 bases and V 2 bases, and 8 bases lay outside the gene matches. The CDR3 covers 16 residues. Germline assignment: CDR1 SGDLS and CDR2 YYNGEE. CDR3 loop: CASSVTSGTQYNEQFF. The CDR3, as DNA: TGTGCCAGCAGCGTTACTAGCGGAACACAATACAATGAGCAGTTCTTC. Filled out from reference TRBV9 and TRBJ2-1, the complete variable domain reads DSGVTQTPKHLITATGQRVTLRCSPRSGDLSVYWYQQSLDQGLQFLIQYYNGEERAKGNILERFSAQQFPDLHSELNLSSLELGDSALYFCASSVTSGTQYNEQFFGPGTRLTVL.

The chain couples TRBV20-1 to TRBJ2-5; 9 bases agree with TRBD2. CDR1 is DFQATT, CDR2 SNEGSKA, per germline (reference sequence). The V gene end was trimmed by 3 bases and the J gene end by 1 base; junction bases not matched to a gene: 3. There are 14 residues in the CDR3. DNA of the CDR3: TGCAGTGCTAGTGTAGCGGGAGCCCAAGAGACCCAGTACTTC. Protein sequence: CSASVAGAQETQYF.

The V and J genes are TRBV13 and TRBJ2-1; maybe TRBD1 (5 bases). Germline lookup yields CDR1 PRHDT and CDR2 FYEKMQ (reference sequence). The V end was cut by 5 bases, the J end by 10 bases, with 12 bases between. The CDR3 contains 12 residues. The CDR3 sequence: CASSIRGVEQFF. The DNA for the CDR3 is TGTGCCAGCAGCATTAGGGGCGTCGAGCAGTTCTTC.